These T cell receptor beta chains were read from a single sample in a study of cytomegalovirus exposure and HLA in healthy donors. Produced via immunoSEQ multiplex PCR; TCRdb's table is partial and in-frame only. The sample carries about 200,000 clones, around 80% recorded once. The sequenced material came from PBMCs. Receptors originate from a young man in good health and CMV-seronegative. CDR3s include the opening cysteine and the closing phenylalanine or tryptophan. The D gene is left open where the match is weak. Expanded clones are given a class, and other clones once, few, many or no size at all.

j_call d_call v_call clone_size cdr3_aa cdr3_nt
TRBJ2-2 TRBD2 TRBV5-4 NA CASSLGGRRIPGELFF TGTGCCAGCAGCTTAGGCGGGAGAAGGATCCCCGGGGAGCTGTTTTTT
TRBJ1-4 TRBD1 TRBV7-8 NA CASSSGTGPLFF TGTGCCAGCAGCTCCGGGACAGGGCCTTTGTTTTTT
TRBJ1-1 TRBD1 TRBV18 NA CASSDRAGAAFF TGTGCCAGCTCAGACAGGGCCGGTGCAGCTTTCTTT
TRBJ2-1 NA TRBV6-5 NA CASSYSGSSYNEQFF TGTGCCAGCAGTTACTCGGGCAGCTCCTACAATGAGCAGTTCTTC
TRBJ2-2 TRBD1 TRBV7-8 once CASSPRDRGRSDTGELFF TGTGCCAGCAGCCCCCGGGACAGGGGGCGTTCGGACACCGGGGAGCTGTTTTTT
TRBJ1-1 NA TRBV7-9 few CASSPAGGNTEAFF TGTGCCAGCAGCCCGGCGGGGGGGAACACTGAAGCTTTCTTT
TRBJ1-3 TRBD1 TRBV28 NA CASRIRTGHTIYF TGTGCCAGCAGAATAAGGACAGGGCACACCATATATTTT
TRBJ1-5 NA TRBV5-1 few CASSPIAGGFYQPQHF TGCGCCAGCAGCCCAATTGCCGGGGGATTCTATCAGCCCCAGCATTTT
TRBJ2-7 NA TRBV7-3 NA CASSTGTPPYEQYF TGTGCCAGCAGTACCGGGACTCCGCCATACGAGCAGTACTTC
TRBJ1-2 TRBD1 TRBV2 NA CASSEEGQGPYGYTF TGTGCCAGCAGTGAAGAGGGACAGGGCCCCTATGGCTACACCTTC
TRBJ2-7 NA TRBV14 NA CASSQETPQNYYEQYF TGTGCCAGCAGCCAAGAGACACCACAAAATTACTACGAGCAGTACTTC
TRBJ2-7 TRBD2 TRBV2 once CASRGSGLAGDYEQYF TGTGCCAGCAGGGGCTCGGGACTAGCGGGCGACTACGAGCAGTACTTC
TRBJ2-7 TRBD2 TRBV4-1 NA CASSHLAGTYEQYF TGCGCCAGCAGCCATCTAGCGGGGACCTACGAGCAGTACTTC
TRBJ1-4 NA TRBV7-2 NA CASSSGRRTFNEKLFF TGTGCCAGCAGCTCCGGGAGGCGCACCTTTAATGAAAAACTGTTTTTT
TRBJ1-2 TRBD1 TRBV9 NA CASSVDRGLVYGYTF TGTGCCAGCAGCGTAGACAGGGGGCTTGTCTATGGCTACACCTTC
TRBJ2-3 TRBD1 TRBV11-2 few CASSLNRGSTDTQYF TGTGCCAGCAGCTTAAACAGGGGAAGCACAGATACGCAGTATTTT
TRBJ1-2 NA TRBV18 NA CASSPQGSRDYGYTF TGTGCCAGCTCACCTCAGGGTTCCCGCGACTATGGCTACACCTTC
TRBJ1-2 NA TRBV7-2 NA CASSQGTSNYGYTF TGTGCCAGCAGCCAGGGGACATCTAACTATGGCTACACCTTC
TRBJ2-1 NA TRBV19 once CASSRDAGTSRYNEQFF TGTGCCAGTAGCCGTGACGCGGGGACCTCGCGCTACAATGAGCAGTTCTTC
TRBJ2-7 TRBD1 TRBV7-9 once CASSSPGQDSYEQYF TGTGCCAGCAGCTCCCCCGGACAGGACTCTTACGAGCAGTACTTC
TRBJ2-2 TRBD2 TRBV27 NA CASRGLGLAGTGELFF TGTGCCAGCAGAGGGCTGGGACTAGCGGGGACCGGGGAGCTGTTTTTT
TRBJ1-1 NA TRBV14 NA CASSLVQGMNTEAFF TGTGCCAGCAGCCTGGTACAGGGTATGAACACTGAAGCTTTCTTT
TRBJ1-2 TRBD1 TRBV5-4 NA CASRFGGQGNGYTF TGTGCCAGCAGGTTCGGGGGACAGGGGAATGGCTACACCTTC
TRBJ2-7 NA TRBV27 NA CASSSWRGPGQIYEQYF TGTGCCAGCAGTTCCTGGCGGGGCCCGGGGCAGATCTACGAGCAGTACTTC
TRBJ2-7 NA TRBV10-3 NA CAISESILAEQYF TGTGCCATCAGTGAGTCGATCCTGGCCGAGCAGTACTTC
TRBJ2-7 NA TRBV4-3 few CASSHSLTGSSYEQYF TGCGCCAGCAGCCATAGTCTGACAGGTAGCTCCTACGAGCAGTACTTC
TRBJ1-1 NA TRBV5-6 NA CASSFWAGKEAFF TGTGCCAGCAGCTTTTGGGCAGGGAAAGAAGCTTTCTTT
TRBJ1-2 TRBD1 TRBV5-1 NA CASSLLTGAPNYGYTF TGCGCCAGCAGCCTCCTGACAGGGGCGCCTAACTATGGCTACACCTTC
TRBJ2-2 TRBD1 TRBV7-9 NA CASSFWTGNTGELFF TGTGCCAGCAGCTTCTGGACAGGGAACACCGGGGAGCTGTTTTTT
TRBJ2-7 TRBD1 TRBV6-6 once CASSYETGSGYNEQYF TGTGCCAGCAGTTATGAGACAGGGAGTGGTTATAACGAGCAGTACTTC
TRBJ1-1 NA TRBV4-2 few CASRITGFLGTEAFF TGTGCCAGCAGAATAACAGGGTTTTTAGGCACTGAAGCTTTCTTT